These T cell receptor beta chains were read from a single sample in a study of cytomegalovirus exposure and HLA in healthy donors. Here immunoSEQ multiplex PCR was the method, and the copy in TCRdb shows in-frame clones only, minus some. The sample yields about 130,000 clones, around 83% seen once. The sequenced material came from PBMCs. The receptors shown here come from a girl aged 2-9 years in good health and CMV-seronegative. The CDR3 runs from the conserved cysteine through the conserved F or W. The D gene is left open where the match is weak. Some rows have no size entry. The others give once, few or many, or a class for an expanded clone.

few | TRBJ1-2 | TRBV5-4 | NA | CASSATGIRRVEHTF | TGTGCCAGCAGCGCAACAGGGATCCGGCGGGTTGAACACACCTTC
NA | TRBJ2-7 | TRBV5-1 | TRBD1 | CASSPGGVGYEQYF | TGCGCCAGCAGCCCAGGGGGCGTTGGGTACGAGCAGTACTTC
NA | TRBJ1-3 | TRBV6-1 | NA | CASSVGRGGSGNTIYF | TGTGCCAGCAGTGTAGGCCGGGGAGGCTCTGGAAACACCATATATTTT
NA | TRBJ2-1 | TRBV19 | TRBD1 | CASSNQGAYRTNEQFF | TGTGCCAGTAGTAACCAGGGGGCTTACCGGACCAATGAGCAGTTCTTC
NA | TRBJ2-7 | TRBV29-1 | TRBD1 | CSAGQGYEQYF | TGCAGCGCTGGACAGGGCTACGAGCAGTACTTC
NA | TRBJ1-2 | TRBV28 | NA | CASSLQGTNYGYTF | TGTGCCAGCAGTTTACAGGGCACTAACTATGGCTACACCTTC
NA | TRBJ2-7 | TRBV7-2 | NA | CASSLAQVPSYEQYF | TGTGCCAGCAGCTTAGCACAGGTTCCCTCCTACGAGCAGTACTTC
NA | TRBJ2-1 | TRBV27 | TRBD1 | CASSLGQGAYNEQFF | TGTGCCAGCAGTTTGGGACAGGGGGCCTACAATGAGCAGTTCTTC
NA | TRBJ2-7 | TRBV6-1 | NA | CASSARTGASYEQYF | TGTGCCAGCAGTGCGCGGACGGGAGCCTCCTACGAGCAGTACTTC
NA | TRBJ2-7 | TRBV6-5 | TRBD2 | CASSPLAGVAYEQYF | TGTGCCAGCAGCCCACTAGCGGGGGTGGCCTACGAGCAGTACTTC
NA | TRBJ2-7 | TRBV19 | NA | CASSYDGSSYEQYF | TGTGCCAGTAGTTATGACGGGAGCTCCTACGAGCAGTACTTC
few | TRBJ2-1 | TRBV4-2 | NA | CASSLGRGLYNEQFF | TGTGCCAGCAGCCTAGGGCGGGGGCTCTACAATGAGCAGTTCTTC
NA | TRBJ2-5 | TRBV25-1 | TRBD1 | CASSDPAGGQETQYF | TGTGCCAGCAGTGACCCCGCAGGGGGCCAAGAGACCCAGTACTTC
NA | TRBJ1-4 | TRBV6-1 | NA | CASSARGSNEKLFF | TGTGCCAGCAGTGCCCGGGGTTCAAATGAAAAACTGTTTTTT
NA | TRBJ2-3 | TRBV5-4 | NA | CASSFGPGGTDTQYF | TGTGCCAGCAGCTTCGGACCAGGGGGCACAGATACGCAGTATTTT
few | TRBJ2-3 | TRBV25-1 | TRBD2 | CASSGAGGTLTDTQYF | TGTGCCAGCAGTGGAGCGGGAGGGACCCTCACAGATACGCAGTATTTT
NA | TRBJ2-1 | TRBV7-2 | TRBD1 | CASSSTGEWGEQFF | TGTGCCAGCAGCTCCACAGGGGAATGGGGTGAGCAGTTCTTC
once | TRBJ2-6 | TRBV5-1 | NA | CASSTGTETGANVLTF | TGCGCCAGCAGCACCGGAACAGAGACTGGGGCCAACGTCCTGACTTTC
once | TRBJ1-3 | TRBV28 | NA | CASRTAGSGNTIYF | TGTGCCAGCAGGACAGCAGGCTCTGGAAACACCATATATTTT